This entry lists 2 T cell receptor beta chains sequenced from one sample in a study of cytomegalovirus exposure and HLA in healthy donors. Amplification used 60 Vbeta primers and 13 Jbeta primers. Profiling relied on immunoSEQ multiplex PCR, and the TCRdb table lists in-frame clones only, not all of them. Among approximately 190,000 clones listed, around 82% were seen once. Input material: PBMCs. The receptors were gathered from a boy between 5 and 17 years old in good health and CMV-seronegative.

The chain recombines TRBV5-1 with TRBJ2-7; 8 bases match TRBD2. J lost 0 bases, V lost 1 base, and 3 bases had no gene match. There are 15 residues in the CDR3. Per germline, CDR1 SGHRS and CDR2 YFSETQ. The CDR3 DNA reads as TGCGCCAGCAGCTTGTCAGGACTAGCCTCCTACGAGCAGTACTTC. It translates to CASSLSGLASYEQYF.

The chain uses TRBV11-2 and TRBJ2-5, with a possible D match to TRBD1 (5 bases). The CDR3 sequence is 15 residues long. V was pared by 6 bases and J by 2 bases, with 16 bases between. CDR1 and CDR2 (germline): SGHAT, FQNNGV. The CDR3: CASRRELGAQETQYF. The CDR3 DNA sequence: TGTGCCAGCAGACGTGAGTTAGGGGCACAAGAGACCCAGTACTTC.